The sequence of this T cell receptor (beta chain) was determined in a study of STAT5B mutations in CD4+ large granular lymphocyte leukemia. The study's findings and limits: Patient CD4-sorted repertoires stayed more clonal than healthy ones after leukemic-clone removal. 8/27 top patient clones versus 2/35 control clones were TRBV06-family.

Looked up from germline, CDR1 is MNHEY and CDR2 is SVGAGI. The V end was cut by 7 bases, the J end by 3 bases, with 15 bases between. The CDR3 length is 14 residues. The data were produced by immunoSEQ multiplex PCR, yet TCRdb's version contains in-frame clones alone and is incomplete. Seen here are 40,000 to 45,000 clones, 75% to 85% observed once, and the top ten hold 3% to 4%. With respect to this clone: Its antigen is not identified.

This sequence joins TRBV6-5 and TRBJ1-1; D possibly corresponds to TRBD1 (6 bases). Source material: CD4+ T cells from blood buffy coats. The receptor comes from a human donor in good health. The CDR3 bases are TGTGCCAGCAAAACAGGGCCAACGGACACTGAAGCTTTCTTT. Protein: CASKTGPTDTEAFF.